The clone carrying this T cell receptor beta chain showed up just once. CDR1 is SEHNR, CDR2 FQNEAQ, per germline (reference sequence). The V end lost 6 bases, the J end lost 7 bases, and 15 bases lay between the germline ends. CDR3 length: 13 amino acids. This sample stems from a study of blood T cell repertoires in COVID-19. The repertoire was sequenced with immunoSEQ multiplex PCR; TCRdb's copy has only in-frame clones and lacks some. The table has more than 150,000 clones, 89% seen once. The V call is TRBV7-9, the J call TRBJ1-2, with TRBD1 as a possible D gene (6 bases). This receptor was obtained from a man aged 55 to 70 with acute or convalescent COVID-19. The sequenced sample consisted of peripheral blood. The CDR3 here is CASSQNTGPGYTF. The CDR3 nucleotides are TGTGCCAGCAGTCAAAATACAGGGCCTGGCTACACCTTC.